The rows below give T cell receptor beta chains drawn from one sample of a study of CD8 T cells in Susac syndrome. TCRdb re-analysed the immunoSEQ multiplex PCR reads in MiXCR, keeping a single row per CDR3 protein. Of roughly 130,000 distinct CDR3 sequences listed, about 93% are singletons. What was sequenced was CD8+ T cells from PBMCs. Receptors originate from a human donor with Susac syndrome. Both conserved end residues are trimmed from each CDR3. Fields, in order: CDR3 length, V gene, clone size, CDR3 protein. Expanded clones get a size class; other rows say once, few or many, or leave the size out.

length: 11
V: TRBV12-3/TRBV12-4
size: .
CDR3: ASRREDYNEQF

length: 13
V: TRBV7-9
size: .
CDR3: ASSLTQGTKNIQY

length: 11
V: TRBV12-3/TRBV12-4
size: once
CDR3: ASSPEAGDEAF

length: 16
V: TRBV6-1
size: few
CDR3: ASRRLAGGLGLENEQF

length: 13
V: TRBV9
size: .
CDR3: ASSAETGPPYEQY

length: 15
V: TRBV7-9
size: .
CDR3: ASSSPLDRGTSYEQY

length: 14
V: TRBV19
size: .
CDR3: ASNPSTGLSYNEQF

length: 10
V: TRBV12-3/TRBV12-4
size: .
CDR3: ASSFGGGGYT

length: 14
V: TRBV4-1
size: .
CDR3: ASSHDRATYNSPLH

length: 13
V: TRBV10-2
size: .
CDR3: ASSVPGTGGNEQF

length: 14
V: TRBV27
size: .
CDR3: ASSPSMQGAGDTQY

length: 13
V: TRBV27
size: once
CDR3: ASSFGRSDNDEQF

length: 12
V: TRBV5-1
size: .
CDR3: ASSLAGWNTEAF

length: 9
V: TRBV29-1
size: .
CDR3: SAATGYGYT

length: 13
V: TRBV29-1
size: .
CDR3: SAMLQGMGDEKLF

length: 13
V: TRBV9
size: once
CDR3: ASSVVAASYNEQF

length: 11
V: TRBV10-3
size: few
CDR3: AISDGGPTEAF

length: 13
V: TRBV6-1
size: .
CDR3: ASSYRTSNTDTQY

length: 14
V: TRBV5-6
size: .
CDR3: ASSLDGRASSGTQY

length: 15
V: TRBV21-1
size: .
CDR3: ASSFRRGQGNNQPQH

length: 11
V: TRBV29-1
size: .
CDR3: SVEYTGYETQY

length: 13
V: TRBV5-1
size: .
CDR3: ASSLERGSEYEQY

length: 13
V: TRBV18
size: .
CDR3: ASSPPRVHNSPLH

length: 12
V: TRBV3-1
size: once
CDR3: ASSPGGPGYGYT

length: 13
V: TRBV5-4
size: few
CDR3: ASSLGPGSNQPQH

length: 12
V: TRBV29-1
size: .
CDR3: SVEGTLSTDTQY

length: 11
V: TRBV7-9
size: .
CDR3: ASSLANDEKLF

length: 11
V: TRBV24-1
size: .
CDR3: ATSDPRGNEQF

length: 14
V: TRBV14
size: few
CDR3: ASSQVRTENTGELF

length: 11
V: TRBV2
size: .
CDR3: ASSVGWNSPLH

length: 14
V: TRBV9
size: .
CDR3: ASSVNAGLLNTEAF

length: 13
V: TRBV4-3
size: .
CDR3: ASSQDIAGSYGYT

length: 11
V: TRBV6-6
size: .
CDR3: ASRVRGKETQY

length: 12
V: TRBV4-3
size: .
CDR3: ASSQDRGGAEAF

length: 11
V: TRBV12-3/TRBV12-4
size: .
CDR3: ASSPHPGYEQY

length: 14
V: TRBV29-1
size: .
CDR3: SVEVTGTGANYGYT

length: 13
V: TRBV20-1
size: .
CDR3: SARHGSATNEKLF

length: 10
V: TRBV20-1
size: .
CDR3: SALTGVKGYT

length: 12
V: TRBV7-8
size: .
CDR3: ASSTGGNTDTQY

length: 19
V: TRBV4-1
size: .
CDR3: ASSQEGTRVAGGIWTDTQY

length: 11
V: TRBV27
size: .
CDR3: ASSFSPGVGQF

length: 11
V: TRBV19
size: few
CDR3: ASSTGQYYEQY

length: 13
V: TRBV9
size: .
CDR3: ASSVVSGGADEQF

length: 9
V: TRBV27
size: .
CDR3: ASRDTGELF

length: 12
V: TRBV11-2
size: .
CDR3: ASSLKSGTYEQY

length: 11
V: TRBV27
size: .
CDR3: ASSLSRGYEQF

length: 12
V: TRBV18
size: .
CDR3: ASSPGTGQDEQY

length: 12
V: TRBV9
size: .
CDR3: ASSVEGGIYEQY

length: 18
V: TRBV4-2
size: .
CDR3: ASSQVVGGGKTPSSYEQY

length: 13
V: TRBV29-1
size: .
CDR3: SVVGRENGPGELF

length: 12
V: TRBV29-1
size: .
CDR3: SVNFRDSSGELF

length: 11
V: TRBV7-7
size: .
CDR3: ASSHSAGKTQY

length: 14
V: TRBV5-6
size: .
CDR3: ASSSGTGGILDIQY

length: 10
V: TRBV9
size: once
CDR3: ASSPSNMEQF